The present entry profiles one T cell receptor (beta chain) with its context. Its antigen has not been determined. Base quality data are lacking; no much larger clone is found one base away. This entry is derived from a study of regulatory T cells in long-lasting Graves disease (dated by TCRdb to 2020 to 2022). Describing the broader study: Antithyroid drugs had been taken for less than 3 months by newly diagnosed Graves' disease patients. The study was conducted in China and was registered as a clinical trial. Patients with persistent Graves' disease were compared with patients with newly diagnosed Graves' disease using TCR sequencing and RNA sequencing of peripheral blood. TCR sequencing covered some 13 persistent and some 20 newly diagnosed Graves' disease patients, about 35 samples in total. Study-level results and caveats: Persistent Graves' disease patients showed lower TCR Shannon entropy and fewer highly expanded clones than newly diagnosed patients, suggesting clonal expansion. Sequencing and analysis were restricted to the TCR beta chain. TRBV28, TRBJ1-2 and TRBJ2-5 were preferentially used in persistent disease, while TRBV20-1 and TRBJ2-1 were favored in newly diagnosed disease. Because the primary lesion, thyroid tissue, could not be accessed, the study looked at peripheral blood alone. As a limitation, the authors acknowledged that the small sample size may reduce accuracy. Patients with persistent disease shared more public clonotypes (around 2,500) than newly diagnosed patients did (966).

According to the study, the label for this sample's time point signals: newly diagnosed GD, antithyroid drugs for less than 3 months. For both TCR sequencing and RNA sequencing, RNA was extracted from PBMCs using TRIzol. Graves' disease was diagnosed according to American Thyroid Association guidelines. Patients for the study were recruited at an endocrinology department in Xi'an, China. Each patient gave roughly 8.4 milliliters of peripheral blood, collected in an EDTA anticoagulant tube. Ficoll Paque Plus density gradient separation was used to isolate PBMCs, and no additional T cell sorting was done. RNA quality was checked with an Agilent 2100 Bioanalyzer and agarose gel, and concentration with a NanoDrop 2000. The germline V gene (reference sequence) provides CDR1 SGHNT and CDR2 YYREEE. The CDR3 runs 16 residues from the cysteine to the phenylalanine. Only the CDR3 region is kept as DNA, spanning 48 bases read in frame from base 1. Trimming costs V 0 bases and J 0 bases, and their ends lie 9 bases apart.

Libraries came from multiplex PCR. TCRdb records Illumina HiSeq 4000 as the sequencer. To build TCR beta libraries, CDR3 regions were amplified by Arm-PCR using iRepertoire HTBI primers. Before sequencing, the PCR products went through gel purification. The study's own analysis went as follows. A total of some 60 TRBV and under 15 TRBJ segments were identified across samples and were used for gene usage analysis of CDR3 amino acid clonotypes. COPE and FqMerger were used to merge the filtered high-quality paired reads into contigs. BLAST was used to align contigs to IMGT TRBV, TRBD and TRBJ reference genes, and CDR3 was defined according to IMGT. Clonotypes above 0.1% frequency were classified as highly expanded clones. Repertoire diversity was measured by Shannon entropy, and V-J evenness by the Gini coefficient. A clonotype was considered public if more than one individual shared it. The public reads were run again by TCRdb, first through fastp at Q25 and then through MiXCR, and only productive beta chains were kept. Under each unique CDR3 protein, matching rows form one entry showing the most common genes and DNA. It is TCRdb's table, rather than the study itself, that gives the V and J calls and clone size. A total of 620,000 or so distinct CDR3 sequences appear in this sample, around 15% of them only once. The ten largest clones add up to under 20% of the sample.

These data were likewise used in another study, on T cells in Graves' hyperthyroidism and ophthalmopathy. As the second publication notes: Stable Graves' hyperthyroidism was defined as no progression to ophthalmopathy during 18 months of follow-up. Hyperthyroidism patients were aged 18 to 65 years and newly diagnosed, with disease duration of less than 2 months. Exclusion was applied to patients with uncontrolled infections, other autoimmune diseases, pregnancy or lactation. Diagnoses relied on clinical symptoms, serum thyroxine and TRAb, thyroid ultrasound and orbital computed tomography. A first-round RT-PCR of the TCR CDR3 used the HTBI primer set with the Qiagen OneStep RT-PCR kit. Blood samples also contained most of the expanded thyroid clonotypes (frequency above 0.001), which suggests that blood repertoires may reflect thyroid immune responses. A 13 V-J signature model separated ophthalmopathy from stable hyperthyroidism, with around 90% sensitivity and about 81% specificity in cross-validation and 80%/75% in testing. In validation, progression to ophthalmopathy was predicted by the model with 65% to 71% sensitivity and roughly 72% specificity, a median of about 6.4 months before onset. To identify distinguishing TCR V-J signatures, a discovery cohort of some 99 patients was used, comprising 43 with Graves' ophthalmopathy and 55 to 65 with stable Graves' hyperthyroidism. Prospective prediction of ophthalmopathy was tested in an independent validation cohort consisting of 18 hyperthyroidism patients and some 17 patients who later progressed to ophthalmopathy. For training and testing, the 100 patients in the discovery cohort were randomly divided in a 7:3 ratio. Thyroid tissue and blood T-cell repertoires from about 6 Graves' hyperthyroidism patients were also compared in the study. After blood sampling, hyperthyroidism patients were treated with methimazole at a starting dose of 30 mg daily, and ophthalmopathy patients were treated with high-dose intravenous methylprednisolone. Libraries were constructed in a second round of multiplex PCR, after which size selection and purification were carried out. The libraries were sequenced on an Illumina HiSeq2000 using paired-end 100 bp reads. SOAPnuke was used to process the raw data, with reads discarded if the reads contained adapters or uncalled bases, had a mean Phred below 15, or lacked an exact constant-primer or identifier match. COPE v1.2.5 was used to merge the high-quality paired reads, and each unique nucleotide sequence was defined as a clonotype. MiTCR v1.1 was used to align clonotypes to the IMGT TRBV, TRBD and TRBJ reference segments. The analysis was restricted to V-J combinations with a frequency above 0.0001, which together covered around 99% of the repertoires. A TCS score was defined as the ratio between F50 (clonal expansion) and ExV (chaos), using BLOSUM62-based TCRdist between CDR3 peptides within each V-J. Welch's t-statistics and random forest reduced roughly 530 V-J features to 13, which were used in a naive Bayes classifier (R e1071). No statistical method was used to fix the sample size in advance, and group allocation was not hidden from the investigators. According to the paper, TCR Vbeta CDR3 sequencing was carried out on some 130 peripheral blood samples, which came from around 43 ophthalmopathy, around 75 hyperthyroidism and about 17 progressor patients.

This clonotype was sampled from a woman aged 30 to 39 with Graves disease. Donor details come from another sample of the same person, matched by shared clones. The sample consisted of peripheral blood mononuclear cells (PBMCs), taken at new diagnosis, from a patient treated with antithyroid drugs. The V and J segments used are TRBV5-4 and TRBJ2-2; a tentative D match to TRBD2 spans 6 bases. The DNA sequence is as follows: TGTGCCAGCAGCTTGGAATGGGGGGCGAACACCGGGGAGCTGTTTTTT. This sequence encodes CASSLEWGANTGELFF.